This section outlines one T cell receptor beta chain sequence together with its context. CDR3 length: 19 residues. Germline assignment: CDR1 LNHDA and CDR2 SQIVND (reference sequence). After removal of 3 bases from V and 4 bases from J, the junction contained 17 bases not matched to a gene. The data are from a study of T cells in localized non-small cell lung cancer. Assay: immunoSEQ multiplex PCR; the TCRdb copy retains only in-frame clones and omits some. This table holds 45,000 to 55,000 clones, 86% found once. The chain uses TRBV19 and TRBJ2-7; 11 bases map to TRBD2. The TCR sequence derives from a male donor older than 55 with stage III squamous cell lung carcinoma. This material consisted of peripheral blood, taken before any cancer treatment. CDR3 protein: CASSIISGTSGPGGYEQYF. CDR3 DNA: TGTGCCAGTAGTATCATATCCGGGACTAGCGGCCCCGGGGGGTACGAGCAGTACTTC. Drawing the rest from reference TRBV19 and TRBJ2-7, the complete variable domain is DGGITQSPKYLFRKEGQNVTLSCEQNLNHDAMYWYRQDPGQGLRLIYYSQIVNDFQKGDIAEGYSVSREKKESFPLTVTSAQKNPTAFYLCASSIISGTSGPGGYEQYFGPGTRLTVT.